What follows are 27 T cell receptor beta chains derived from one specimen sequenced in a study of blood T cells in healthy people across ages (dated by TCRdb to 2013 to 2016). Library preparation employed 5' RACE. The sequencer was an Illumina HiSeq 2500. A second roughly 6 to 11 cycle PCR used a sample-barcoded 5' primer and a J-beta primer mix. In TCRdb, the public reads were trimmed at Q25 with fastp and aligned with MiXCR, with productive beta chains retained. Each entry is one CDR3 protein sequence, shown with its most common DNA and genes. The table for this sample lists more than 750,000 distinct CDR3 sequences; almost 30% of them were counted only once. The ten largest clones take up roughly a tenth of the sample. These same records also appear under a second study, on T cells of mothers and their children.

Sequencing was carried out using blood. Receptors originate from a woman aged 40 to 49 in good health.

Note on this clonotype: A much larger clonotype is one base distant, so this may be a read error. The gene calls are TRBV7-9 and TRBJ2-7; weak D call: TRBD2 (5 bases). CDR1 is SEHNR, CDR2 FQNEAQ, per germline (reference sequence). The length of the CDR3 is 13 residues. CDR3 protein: CASIDYSTYGQYF. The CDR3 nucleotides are TGTGCCAGCATCGACTACTCCACCTACGGGCAGTACTTC.

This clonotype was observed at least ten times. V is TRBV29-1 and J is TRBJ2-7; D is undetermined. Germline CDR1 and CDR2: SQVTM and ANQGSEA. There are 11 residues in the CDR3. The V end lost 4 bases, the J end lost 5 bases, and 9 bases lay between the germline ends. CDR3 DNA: TGCAGCGTTGTTGGCCCCGACGAGCAGTACTTC. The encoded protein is CSVVGPDEQYF.

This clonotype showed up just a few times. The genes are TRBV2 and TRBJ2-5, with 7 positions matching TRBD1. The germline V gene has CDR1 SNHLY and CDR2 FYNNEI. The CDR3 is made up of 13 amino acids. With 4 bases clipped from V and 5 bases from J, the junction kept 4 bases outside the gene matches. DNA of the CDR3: TGTGCCAGCAGTGGCCAGGGGGAGGAGACCCAGTACTTC. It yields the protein CASSGQGEETQYF.

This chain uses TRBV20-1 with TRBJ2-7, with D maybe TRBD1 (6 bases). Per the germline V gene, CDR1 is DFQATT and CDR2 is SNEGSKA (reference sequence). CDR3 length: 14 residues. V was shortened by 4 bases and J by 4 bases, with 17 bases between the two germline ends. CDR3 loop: CSAIIFDQGYEQYF. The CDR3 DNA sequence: TGCAGTGCTATTATTTTTGATCAGGGGTACGAGCAGTACTTC.

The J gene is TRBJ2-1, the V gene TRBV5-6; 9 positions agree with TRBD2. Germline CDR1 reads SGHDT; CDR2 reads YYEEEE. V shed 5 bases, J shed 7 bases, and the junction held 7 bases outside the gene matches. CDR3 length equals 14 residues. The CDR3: CASRKRGAGNEQFF. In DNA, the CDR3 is TGTGCCAGCAGAAAGCGGGGGGCCGGGAATGAGCAGTTCTTC.

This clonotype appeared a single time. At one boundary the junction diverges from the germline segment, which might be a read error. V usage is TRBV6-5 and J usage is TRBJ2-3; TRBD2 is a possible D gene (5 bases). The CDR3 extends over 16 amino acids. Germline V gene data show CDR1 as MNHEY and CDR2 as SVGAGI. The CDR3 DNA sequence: TGTGCCAGCAGTCCCGGTGAGAGGGTCAGCACAGATACGCGGTATTTT. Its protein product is CASSPGERVSTDTRYF.

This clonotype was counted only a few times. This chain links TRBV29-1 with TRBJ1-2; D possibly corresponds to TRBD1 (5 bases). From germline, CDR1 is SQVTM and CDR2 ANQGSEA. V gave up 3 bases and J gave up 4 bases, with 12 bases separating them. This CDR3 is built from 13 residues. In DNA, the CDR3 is TGCAGCGTTGAGGAGGGGCCGGGCTATGGCTACACCTTC. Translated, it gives CSVEEGPGYGYTF.

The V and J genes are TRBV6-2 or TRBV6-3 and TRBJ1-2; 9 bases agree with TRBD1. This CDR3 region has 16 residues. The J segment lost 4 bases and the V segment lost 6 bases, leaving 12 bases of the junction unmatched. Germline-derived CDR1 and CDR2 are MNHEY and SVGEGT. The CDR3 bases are TGTGCCAGCAGCATGGACAGGGGAAGGTACGGCTATGGCTACACCTTC. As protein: CASSMDRGRYGYGYTF.

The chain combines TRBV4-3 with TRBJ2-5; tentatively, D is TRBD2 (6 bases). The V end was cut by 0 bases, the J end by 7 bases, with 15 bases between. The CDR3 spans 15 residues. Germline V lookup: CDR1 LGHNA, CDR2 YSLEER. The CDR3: CASSQDLGVGGTQYF. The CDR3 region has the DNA TGCGCCAGCAGCCAAGATTTGGGCGTGGGGGGGACCCAGTACTTC.

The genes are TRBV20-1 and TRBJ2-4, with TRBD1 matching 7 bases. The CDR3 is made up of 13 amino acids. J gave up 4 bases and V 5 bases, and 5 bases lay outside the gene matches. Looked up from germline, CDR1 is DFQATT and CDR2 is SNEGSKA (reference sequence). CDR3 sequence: CSAAGTDKNIQYF. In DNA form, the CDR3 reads TGCAGTGCTGCCGGGACAGATAAAAACATTCAGTACTTC.

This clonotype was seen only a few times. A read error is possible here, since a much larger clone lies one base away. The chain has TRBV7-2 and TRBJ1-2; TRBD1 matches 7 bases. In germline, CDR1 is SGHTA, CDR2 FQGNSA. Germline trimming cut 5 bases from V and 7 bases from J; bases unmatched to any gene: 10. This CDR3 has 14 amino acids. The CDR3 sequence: CASSMGQSISGYTF. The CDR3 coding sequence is TGTGCCAGCAGCATGGGACAGAGTATCTCTGGCTACACCTTC.

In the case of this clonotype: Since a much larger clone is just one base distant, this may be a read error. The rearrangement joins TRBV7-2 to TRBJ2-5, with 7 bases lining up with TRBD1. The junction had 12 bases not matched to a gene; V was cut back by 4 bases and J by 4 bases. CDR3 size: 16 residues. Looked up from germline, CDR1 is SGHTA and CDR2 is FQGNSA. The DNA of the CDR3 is TGTGCCAGCAGCTCCCGGTCCCCGGGACAGCGAGAGACCCAGTACTTC. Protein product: CASSSRSPGQRETQYF.

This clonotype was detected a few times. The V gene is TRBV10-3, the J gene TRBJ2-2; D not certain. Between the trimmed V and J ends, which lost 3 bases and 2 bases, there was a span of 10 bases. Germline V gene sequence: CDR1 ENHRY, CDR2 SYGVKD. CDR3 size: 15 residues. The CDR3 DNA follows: TGTGCCATCAGTGAAGTGGGAAAAAACACCGGGGAGCTGTTTTTT. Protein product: CAISEVGKNTGELFF.

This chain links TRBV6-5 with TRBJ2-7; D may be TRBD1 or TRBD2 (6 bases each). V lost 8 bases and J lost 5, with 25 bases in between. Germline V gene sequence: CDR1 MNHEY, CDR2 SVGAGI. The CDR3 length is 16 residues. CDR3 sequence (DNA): TGTGCCAGCGAGCGCTGGGGGCAGGGGAGGAGGAACGAGCAGTACTTC. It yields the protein CASERWGQGRRNEQYF.

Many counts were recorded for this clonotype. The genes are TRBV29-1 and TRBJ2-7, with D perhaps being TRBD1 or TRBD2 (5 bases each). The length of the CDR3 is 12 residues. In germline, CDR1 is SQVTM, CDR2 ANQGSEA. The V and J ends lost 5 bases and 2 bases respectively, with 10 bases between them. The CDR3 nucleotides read TGCAGCGTTCGGGACGGAACCTACGAGCAGTACTTC. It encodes CSVRDGTYEQYF.

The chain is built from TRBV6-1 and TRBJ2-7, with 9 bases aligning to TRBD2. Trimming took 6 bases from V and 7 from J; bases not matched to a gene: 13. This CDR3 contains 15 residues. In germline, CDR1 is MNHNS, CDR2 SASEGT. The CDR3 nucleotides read TGTGCCAGCAGCCTAGCGGGGCCTACCGACGTGGAGCAGTACTTC. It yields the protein CASSLAGPTDVEQYF.

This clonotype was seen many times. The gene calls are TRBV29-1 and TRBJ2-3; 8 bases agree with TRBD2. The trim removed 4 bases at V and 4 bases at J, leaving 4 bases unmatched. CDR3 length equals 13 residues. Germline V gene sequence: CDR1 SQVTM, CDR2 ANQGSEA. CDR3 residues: CSVAGGNADTQYF. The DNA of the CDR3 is TGCAGCGTTGCGGGAGGGAACGCAGATACGCAGTATTTT.

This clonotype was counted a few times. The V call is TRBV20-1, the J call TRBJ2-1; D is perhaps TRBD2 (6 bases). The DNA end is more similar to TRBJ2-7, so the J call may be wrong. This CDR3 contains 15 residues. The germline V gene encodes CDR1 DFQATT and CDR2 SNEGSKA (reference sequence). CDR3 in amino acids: CSARGFPGDYNEQYF. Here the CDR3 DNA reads TGCAGTGCTAGAGGGTTTCCGGGAGACTACAATGAGCAGTACTTC.

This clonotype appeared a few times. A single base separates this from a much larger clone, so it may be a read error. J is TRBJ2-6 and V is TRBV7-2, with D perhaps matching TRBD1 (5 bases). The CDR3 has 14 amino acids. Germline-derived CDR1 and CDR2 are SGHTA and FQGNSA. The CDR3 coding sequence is TGTGCCAGCAGCTATAACTCTGGGGCCAACGTCCCGACTTTC. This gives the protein CASSYNSGANVPTF.

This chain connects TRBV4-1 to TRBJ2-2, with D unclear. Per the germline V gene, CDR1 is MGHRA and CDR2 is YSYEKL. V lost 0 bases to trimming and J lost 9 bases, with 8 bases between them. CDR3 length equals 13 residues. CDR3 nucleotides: TGCGCCAGCAGCCAAGAACCCCGCCGGGAGCTGTTTTTT. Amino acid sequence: CASSQEPRRELFF.

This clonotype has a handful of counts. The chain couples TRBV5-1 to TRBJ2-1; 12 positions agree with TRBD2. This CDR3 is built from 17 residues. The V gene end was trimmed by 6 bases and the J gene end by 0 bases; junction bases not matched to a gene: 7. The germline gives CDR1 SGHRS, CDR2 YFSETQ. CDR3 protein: CASKGLAGPSSYNEQFF. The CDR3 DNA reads TGCGCCAGCAAGGGACTAGCGGGCCCGAGCTCCTACAATGAGCAGTTCTTC.

The DNA of the CDR3 is TGTGCCAGCAGCCGGCAGCTACATAGCAATCAGCCCCAGCATTTT. Translation gives CASSRQLHSNQPQHF. The chain has TRBV2 and TRBJ1-5; D is unclear. V lost 6 bases to trimming and J lost 0 bases, with 12 bases between them. CDR3 size: 15 residues. The germline V gene encodes CDR1 SNHLY and CDR2 FYNNEI. The whole variable domain, filled in from reference TRBV2 and TRBJ1-5, reads EPEVTQTPSHQVTQMGQEVILRCVPISNHLYFYWYRQILGQKVEFLVSFYNNEISEKSEIFDDQFSVERPDGSNFTLKIRSTKLEDSAMYFCASSRQLHSNQPQHFGDGTRLSIL.

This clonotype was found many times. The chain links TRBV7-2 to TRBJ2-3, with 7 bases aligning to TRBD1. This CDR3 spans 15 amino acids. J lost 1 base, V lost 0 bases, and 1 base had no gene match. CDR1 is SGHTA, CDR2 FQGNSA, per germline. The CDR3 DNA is TGTGCCAGCAGCTTAGCCGGGACAGGCACAGATACGCAGTATTTT. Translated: CASSLAGTGTDTQYF.

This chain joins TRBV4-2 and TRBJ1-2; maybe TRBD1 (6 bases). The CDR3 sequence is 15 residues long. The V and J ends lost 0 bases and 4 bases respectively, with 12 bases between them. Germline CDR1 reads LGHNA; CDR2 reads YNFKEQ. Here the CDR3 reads CASSQDQGGPYGYTF. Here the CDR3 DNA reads TGTGCCAGCAGCCAAGATCAAGGGGGGCCCTATGGCTACACCTTC.

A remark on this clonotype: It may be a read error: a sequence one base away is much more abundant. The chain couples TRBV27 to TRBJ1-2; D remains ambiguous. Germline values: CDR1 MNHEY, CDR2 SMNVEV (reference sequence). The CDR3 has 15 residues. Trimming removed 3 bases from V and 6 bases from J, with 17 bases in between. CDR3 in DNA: TGTGCCAGCAGTTTTGGTCCCTCGCTACATAATGGCTACACCTTC. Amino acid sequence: CASSFGPSLHNGYTF.

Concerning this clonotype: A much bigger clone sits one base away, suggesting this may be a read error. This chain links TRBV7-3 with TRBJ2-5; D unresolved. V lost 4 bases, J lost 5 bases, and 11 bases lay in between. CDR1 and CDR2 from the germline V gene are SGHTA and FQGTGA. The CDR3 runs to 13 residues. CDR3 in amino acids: CASSSVVRETQYF. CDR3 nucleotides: TGTGCCAGCAGCTCCGTGGTGAGGGAGACCCAGTACTTC. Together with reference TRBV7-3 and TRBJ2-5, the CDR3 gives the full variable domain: GAGVSQTPSNKVTEKGKYVELRCDPISGHTALYWYRQSLGQGPEFLIYFQGTGAADDSGLPNDRFFAVRPEGSVSTLKIQRTERGDSAVYLCASSSVVRETQYFGPGTRLLVL.

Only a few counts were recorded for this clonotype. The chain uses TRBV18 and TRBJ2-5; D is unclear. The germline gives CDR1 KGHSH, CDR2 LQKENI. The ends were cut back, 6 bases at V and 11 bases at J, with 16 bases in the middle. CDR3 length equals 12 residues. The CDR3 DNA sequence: TGTGCCAGCTCCCCGCAGCAAAGAGAGCAGTACTTC. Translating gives CASSPQQREQYF.